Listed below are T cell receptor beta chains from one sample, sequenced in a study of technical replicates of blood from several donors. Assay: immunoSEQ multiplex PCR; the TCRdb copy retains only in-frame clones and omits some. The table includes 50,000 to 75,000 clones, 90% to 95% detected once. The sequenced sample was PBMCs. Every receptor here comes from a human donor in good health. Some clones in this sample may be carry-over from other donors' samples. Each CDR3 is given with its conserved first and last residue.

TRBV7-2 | CASSLAQGSYNEQFF
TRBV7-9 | CASSSPGQGSHEQYF
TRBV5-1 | CASSFGQGSYEQYF
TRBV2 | CASRGQGFAGGSYEQYF
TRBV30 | CALTPEPTLDTQYF
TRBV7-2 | CASSLVQGAGGYTF
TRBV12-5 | CASGSGTSGRAAYEQYF
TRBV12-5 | CASGLSRTGDAANVLTF
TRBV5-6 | CASSSGAYEQYF
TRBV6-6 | CASSSTTGSTEAFF
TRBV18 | CASSPNIGAGNYGYTF
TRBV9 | CASSVGENLSYEQYF
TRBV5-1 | CASSLGARDRTYNEQFF
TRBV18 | CASSPGQNTEAFF
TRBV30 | CAWRPGLAGGPPLGQYF
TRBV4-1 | CASSQEEVPYNSPLHF
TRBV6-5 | CASSPMGNYNSPLHF
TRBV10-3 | CAISGISGTTDTQYF
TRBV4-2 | CASSQGTSGYTDTQYF
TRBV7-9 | CASSFGGDREQYF
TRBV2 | CASSAARGNTEAFF
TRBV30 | CACLPGTETGEQFF
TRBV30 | CAWRPPRGGGNYEQYF
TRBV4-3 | CASRQGSNEKLFF
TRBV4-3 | CASSQEIQEPPYEQYF
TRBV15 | CATSVRTLYEQYF
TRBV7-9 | CASMDRTYRQYF
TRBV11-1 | CASSRDFSYEQYF
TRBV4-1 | CASSPTQGVAQPQHF
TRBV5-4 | CASSSIGRDYEQYF
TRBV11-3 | CASSSPREDEQYF
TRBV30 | CAWRGTGANYGYTF
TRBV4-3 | CASSQYSGSAGELFF
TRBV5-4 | CASSAGTSGVETQYF
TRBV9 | CASSEGLAQNNEQFF
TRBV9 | CASSVGGEGPRGETQYF
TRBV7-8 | CASWWGTGWGTGELFF
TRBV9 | CASSVAAGSYEQYF
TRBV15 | CATSSPQVGAHEQYF
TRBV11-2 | CASSQDIPNTGELFF
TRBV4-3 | CASSHAQGANVLTF
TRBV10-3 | CAISDPTEPRQENTEAFF